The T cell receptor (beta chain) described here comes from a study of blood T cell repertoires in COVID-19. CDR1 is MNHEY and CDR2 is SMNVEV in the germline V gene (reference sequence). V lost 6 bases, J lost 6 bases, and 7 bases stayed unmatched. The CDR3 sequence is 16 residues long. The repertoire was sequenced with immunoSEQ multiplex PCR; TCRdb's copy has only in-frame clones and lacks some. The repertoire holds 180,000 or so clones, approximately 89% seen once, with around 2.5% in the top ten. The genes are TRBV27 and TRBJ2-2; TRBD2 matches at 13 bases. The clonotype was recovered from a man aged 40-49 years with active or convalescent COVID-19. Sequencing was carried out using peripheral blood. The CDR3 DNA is TGTGCCAGCAGCCCTATGACTAGCGGGGGGCCCGGGGAGCTGTTTTTT. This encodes CASSPMTSGGPGELFF.